This is a list of T cell receptor beta chains from one sample in a study of cytomegalovirus exposure and HLA in healthy donors. The assay was immunoSEQ multiplex PCR, and TCRdb's table has in-frame clones only and misses some. The sample carries 85,000 to 100,000 clones, 84% recorded once. What was sequenced was PBMCs. The source is a woman aged 18-29 years in good health and CMV-seropositive. Both conserved end residues are part of each CDR3. D genes are given only for firm matches. A clone size is listed for some rows: how often the clone was seen (once, few, many), or a class if it is expanded.

clone_size d_call j_call v_call cdr3_nt cdr3_aa
. . TRBJ1-1 TRBV6-1 TGTGCCAGCAGTGAAGCGCAATATATTGGGAGAGGCACTGAAGCTTTCTTT CASSEAQYIGRGTEAFF
. TRBD2 TRBJ2-2 TRBV10-3 TGTGCCATTTCAGCGGGAACCACCGGGGAGCTGTTTTTT CAISAGTTGELFF
. TRBD1 TRBJ2-3 TRBV5-6 TGTGCCAGCAGCTTGGGCCCCGGACAGGCCGAAAGGGATACGCAGTATTTT CASSLGPGQAERDTQYF
. TRBD2 TRBJ2-7 TRBV7-9 TGTGCCAGCAGCTTAGCAGCGGGGTACTCCCGCTACGAGCAGTACTTC CASSLAAGYSRYEQYF
. TRBD1 TRBJ1-2 TRBV9 TGTGCCAGCAGCGCCCGACAGGGTCCCTATGGCTACACCTTC CASSARQGPYGYTF
. . TRBJ1-1 TRBV15 TGTGCCACCAGCAGGTCGGCGGGCTCCATGAACACTGAAGCTTTCTTT CATSRSAGSMNTEAFF
. . TRBJ2-5 TRBV5-1 TGCGCCAGCAGCTTGCGGGTCCAAGAGACCCAGTACTTC CASSLRVQETQYF
once TRBD2 TRBJ2-2 TRBV4-1 TGCGCCAGCAGCCATAGACTAGCGGGAGTCCGGACCGGGGAGCTGTTTTTT CASSHRLAGVRTGELFF
once . TRBJ1-2 TRBV6-5 TGTGCCAGCAGTTACTCGGCAGGCCAGAACTATGGCTACACCTTC CASSYSAGQNYGYTF
. . TRBJ2-3 TRBV6-5 TGTGCCAGCAGTTACGATTCGACGGGTGATACGCAGTATTTT CASSYDSTGDTQYF
. . TRBJ1-5 TRBV6-6 TGTGCCAGCAGTTTTCCAGGGGATCAGCCCCAGCATTTT CASSFPGDQPQHF
. . TRBJ2-7 TRBV2 TGTGCCAGTTTATCCTACAGGGAGAGCTCCTACGAGCAGTACTTC CASLSYRESSYEQYF
. . TRBJ1-4 TRBV19 TGTGCCAGTAGTAAGCATCGGTCCTCGGGGGAAAAACTGTTTTTT CASSKHRSSGEKLFF
. . TRBJ2-5 TRBV30 TGTGCCTGGAGTGTGCAGGGGACCCAGTACTTC CAWSVQGTQYF
. TRBD1 TRBJ1-1 TRBV29-1 TGCAGCGTTGTACAGGGGGCTGAAGCTTTCTTT CSVVQGAEAFF
. TRBD2 TRBJ2-3 TRBV29-1 TGCAGCGGGGGACTAGCGGCCATCACAGATACGCAGTATTTT CSGGLAAITDTQYF
few . TRBJ1-1 TRBV7-8 TGTGCCAGCAGCCGAGGGGGTAGCACTGAAGCTTTCTTT CASSRGGSTEAFF
. . TRBJ2-7 TRBV28 TGTGCCAGCAGTTTAATCGCAGGGTGGGACTACGAGCAGTACTTC CASSLIAGWDYEQYF
once TRBD1 TRBJ1-5 TRBV19 TGTGCCAGTAGTGTTGGACAGGGTCCTCAGCCCCAGCATTTT CASSVGQGPQPQHF
. TRBD1 TRBJ1-5 TRBV2 TGTGCCAGCACTCTCGGGACAGGGGTCGTTAAACCCCAGCATTTT CASTLGTGVVKPQHF
. TRBD1 TRBJ1-1 TRBV18 TGTGCCAGCTCACCATGGACAGGGGGCGCGAACACTGAAGCTTTCTTT CASSPWTGGANTEAFF
. . TRBJ1-5 TRBV5-4 TGTGCCAGCAGCTTGGCAGGGGCAGGGGATCAGCCCCAGCATTTT CASSLAGAGDQPQHF
few . TRBJ1-1 TRBV13 TGTGCCAGCAGCCAAACCCCCGGGACTGAAGCTTTCTTT CASSQTPGTEAFF
few . TRBJ1-1 TRBV6-5 TGTGCCACACGCGCGAAGGGGACTGAAGCTTTCTTT CATRAKGTEAFF
. . TRBJ2-3 TRBV14 TGTGCCAGCAGCCCACGACAGATAAGCACAGATACGCAGTATTTT CASSPRQISTDTQYF
. . TRBJ2-3 TRBV6-5 TGTGCCAGCAGTTTTTTGGGGGCCGCAGATACGCAGTATTTT CASSFLGAADTQYF
. TRBD1 TRBJ1-6 TRBV5-1 TGCGCCAGCAGCTTGACCGACAGGGCCTATAATTCACCCCTCCACTTT CASSLTDRAYNSPLHF
. . TRBJ2-7 TRBV10-3 TGTGCCATCAGTGAGTCGGAGGGCTCCTACGAGCAGTACTTC CAISESEGSYEQYF
. TRBD2 TRBJ2-7 TRBV5-6 TGTGCCAGCCTGAGCGGGGGTAGCTCCTACGAGCAGTACTTC CASLSGGSSYEQYF
. . TRBJ1-1 TRBV19 TGTGCCAGTAGTCCAGGGCGCACCCTGGACACTGAAGCTTTCTTT CASSPGRTLDTEAFF
. . TRBJ1-4 TRBV19 TGTGCCAGTAGTATCTTCGGTTCGGAGACTAATGAAAAACTGTTTTTT CASSIFGSETNEKLFF
. . TRBJ2-3 TRBV5-5 TGTGCCAGCAGCTTGGTACTAGGGTATGGCACAGATACGCAGTATTTT CASSLVLGYGTDTQYF
. TRBD2 TRBJ2-2 TRBV2 TGTGCCAGCTGGACTAGCGGGGTTACCGGGGAGCTGTTTTTT CASWTSGVTGELFF
few TRBD1 TRBJ1-2 TRBV6-5 TGTGCCAGCAGTCGCACAGGGGCCGTCTATGGCTACACCTTC CASSRTGAVYGYTF
. . TRBJ2-7 TRBV29-1 TGCAGCGTTGGTGGGCAGGGAAGACGCGAGCAGTACTTC CSVGGQGRREQYF
. . TRBJ2-1 TRBV15 TGTGCCACCAGCAGAGGGCTAGCTTGGCAGTTCTTC CATSRGLAWQFF
. TRBD1 TRBJ1-1 TRBV5-4 TGTGCCAGCAGCCAGACAGGGCCGTCTGAAGCTTTCTTT CASSQTGPSEAFF
. . TRBJ1-1 TRBV18 TGTGCCAGCTCACGGGACGGGAACAGGGTTAACACTGAAGCTTTCTTT CASSRDGNRVNTEAFF
. TRBD1 TRBJ1-2 TRBV6-1 TGTGCCAGCAGTGAAGCGCCTCAGGGGGCGATTTATGGCTACACCTTC CASSEAPQGAIYGYTF
. TRBD2 TRBJ2-7 TRBV27 TGTGCCAGCAGCATCGCGGGAGCCTACGAGCAGTACTTC CASSIAGAYEQYF
. TRBD2 TRBJ2-1 TRBV19 TGTGCCAGTAGTATGGACCTGGCTAGCGGGTACTACAATGAGCAGTTCTTC CASSMDLASGYYNEQFF
. TRBD2 TRBJ2-2 TRBV7-2 TGTGCCAGCAGCTCGGGGACTAGTCGGGGGGTCACCGGGGAGCTGTTTTTT CASSSGTSRGVTGELFF
. . TRBJ2-2 TRBV5-6 TGTGCCAGCAGTTGGGGCGCAGGGATTCTCACCGGGGAGCTGTTTTTT CASSWGAGILTGELFF
. TRBD2 TRBJ2-2 TRBV7-9 TGTGCCAGCAGCTTAGGGGGACTAGCGTCGAACACCGGGGAGCTGTTTTTT CASSLGGLASNTGELFF
. TRBD1 TRBJ2-5 TRBV28 TGTGCCAGCAGCTATCCCCACGGGACAGGGCTAGAGACCCAGTACTTC CASSYPHGTGLETQYF
. TRBD2 TRBJ2-3 TRBV27 TGTGCCAGCAGTTTAGGTAGCGGGAGTATAGATACGCAGTATTTT CASSLGSGSIDTQYF
. . TRBJ1-2 TRBV7-8 TGTGCCAGCAGCCTAGGACTTGATTATGGCTACACCTTC CASSLGLDYGYTF
. . TRBJ1-2 TRBV18 TGTGCCAGCTCACCATTGGACAACTACTATGGCTACACCTTC CASSPLDNYYGYTF
. . TRBJ2-5 TRBV7-2 TGTGCCAGCAGCTTAATGGGGAACAGGGAAGAGACCCAGTACTTC CASSLMGNREETQYF
. . TRBJ2-7 TRBV28 TGTGCCAGCAGTTTCTCCAGGGGCAACTCCTACGAGCAGTACTTC CASSFSRGNSYEQYF
. . TRBJ2-1 TRBV30 TGTGCCTGGACCAGCGGAGGCTACAATGAGCAGTTCTTC CAWTSGGYNEQFF
. . TRBJ2-4 TRBV5-1 TGCGCCAGCAGCTTTAATACAGGGGGGGACATTCAGTACTTC CASSFNTGGDIQYF
. TRBD2 TRBJ2-7 TRBV7-9 TGTGCCAGCAGCTCCTCCGGGGGGGCTTCCTACGAGCAGTACTTC CASSSSGGASYEQYF
. . TRBJ2-7 TRBV20-1 TGCAGTGCCGAGGGAAACTACGAGCAGTACTTC CSAEGNYEQYF
. TRBD1 TRBJ1-5 TRBV19 TGTGCCAGTAGTGATCCCAGGGGGTCGGGAGGCAATCAGCCCCAGCATTTT CASSDPRGSGGNQPQHF
. . TRBJ2-2 TRBV5-6 TGTGCCAGCAGCTTTTTTCGTGTGAGCGGGTTTCGGGCCGGGGAGCTGTTTTTT CASSFFRVSGFRAGELFF
. . TRBJ2-3 TRBV5-1 TGCGCCAGCAGCTTCTCCTATGACACAGATACGCAGTATTTT CASSFSYDTDTQYF